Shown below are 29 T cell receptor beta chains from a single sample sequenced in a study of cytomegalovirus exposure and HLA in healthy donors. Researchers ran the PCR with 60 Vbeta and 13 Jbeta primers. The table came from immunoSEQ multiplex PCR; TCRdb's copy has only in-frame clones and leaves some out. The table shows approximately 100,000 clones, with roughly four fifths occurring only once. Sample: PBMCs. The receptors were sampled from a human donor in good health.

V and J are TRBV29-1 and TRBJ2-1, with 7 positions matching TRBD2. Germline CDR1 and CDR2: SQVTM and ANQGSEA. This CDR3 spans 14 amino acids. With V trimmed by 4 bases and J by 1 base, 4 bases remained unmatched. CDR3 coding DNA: TGCAGCGTTGCCCCGGGAGGTTCCTACAATGAGCAGTTCTTC. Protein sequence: CSVAPGGSYNEQFF.

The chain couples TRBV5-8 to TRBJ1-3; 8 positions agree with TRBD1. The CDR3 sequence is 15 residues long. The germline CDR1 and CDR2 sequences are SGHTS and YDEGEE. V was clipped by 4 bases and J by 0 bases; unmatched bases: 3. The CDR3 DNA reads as TGTGCCAGCAGCCCAGGGGGCTCCTCTGGAAACACCATATATTTT. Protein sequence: CASSPGGSSGNTIYF.

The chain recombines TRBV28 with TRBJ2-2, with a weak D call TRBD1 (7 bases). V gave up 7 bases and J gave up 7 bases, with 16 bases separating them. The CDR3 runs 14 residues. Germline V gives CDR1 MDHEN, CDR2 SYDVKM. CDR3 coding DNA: TGTGCCAGCATTGGACAGGACGGGAGCGGGGAGCTGTTTTTT. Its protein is CASIGQDGSGELFF.

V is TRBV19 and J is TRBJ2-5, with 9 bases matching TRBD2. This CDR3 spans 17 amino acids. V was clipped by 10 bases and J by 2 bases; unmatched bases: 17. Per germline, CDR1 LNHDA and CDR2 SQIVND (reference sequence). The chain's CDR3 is CATRGADPREGQETQYF. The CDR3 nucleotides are TGTGCCACCCGGGGGGCTGACCCGCGGGAGGGACAAGAGACCCAGTACTTC. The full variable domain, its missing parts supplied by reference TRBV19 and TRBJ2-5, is DGGITQSPKYLFRKEGQNVTLSCEQNLNHDAMYWYRQDPGQGLRLIYYSQIVNDFQKGDIAEGYSVSREKKESFPLTVTSAQKNPTAFYLCATRGADPREGQETQYFGPGTRLLVL.

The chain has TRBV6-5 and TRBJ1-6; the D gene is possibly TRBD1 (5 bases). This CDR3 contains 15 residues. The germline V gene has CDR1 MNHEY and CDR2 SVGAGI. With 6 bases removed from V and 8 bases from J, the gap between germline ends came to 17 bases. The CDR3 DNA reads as TGTGCCAGCAGCTCCCGGGGGGGTGTTGATTCACCCCTCCACTTT. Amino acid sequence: CASSSRGGVDSPLHF.

The CDR3 region is CASRGLAANNEQFF. The DNA of the CDR3 is TGTGCCAGCAGGGGACTAGCGGCTAACAATGAGCAGTTCTTC. V and J are TRBV27 and TRBJ2-1, with 11 bases identical to TRBD2. The CDR3 is 14 amino acids. V was clipped by 6 bases and J by 5 bases; unmatched bases: 3. Germline CDR1 reads MNHEY; CDR2 reads SMNVEV (reference sequence).

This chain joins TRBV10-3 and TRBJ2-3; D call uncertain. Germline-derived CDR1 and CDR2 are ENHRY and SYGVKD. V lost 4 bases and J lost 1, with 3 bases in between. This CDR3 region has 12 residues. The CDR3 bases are TGTGCCATCAGTGGGCGCACAGATACGCAGTATTTT. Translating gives CAISGRTDTQYF.

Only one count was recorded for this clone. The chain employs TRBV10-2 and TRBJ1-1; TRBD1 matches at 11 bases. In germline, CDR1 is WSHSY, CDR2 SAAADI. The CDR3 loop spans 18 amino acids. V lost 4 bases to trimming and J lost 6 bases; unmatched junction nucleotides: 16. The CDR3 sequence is CASSAAKRTGGFNAEAFF. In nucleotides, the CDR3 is TGCGCCAGCAGTGCAGCGAAAAGGACAGGGGGCTTTAACGCTGAAGCTTTCTTT.

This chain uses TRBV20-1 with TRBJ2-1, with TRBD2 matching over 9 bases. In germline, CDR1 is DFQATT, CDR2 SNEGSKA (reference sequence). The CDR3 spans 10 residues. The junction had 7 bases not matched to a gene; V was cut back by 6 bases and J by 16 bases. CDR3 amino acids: CSAPPSGKFF. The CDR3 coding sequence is TGCAGTGCCCCCCCTAGCGGGAAATTCTTC.

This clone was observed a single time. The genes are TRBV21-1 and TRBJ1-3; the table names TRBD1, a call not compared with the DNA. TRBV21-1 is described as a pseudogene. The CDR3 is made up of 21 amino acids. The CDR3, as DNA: TGTGCCAGCAGCAAAGAAGTATTGGTAAGAGGATCCAAGACAGCCGGAAACACCATATATTTT. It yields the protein CASSKEVLVRGSKTAGNTIYF.

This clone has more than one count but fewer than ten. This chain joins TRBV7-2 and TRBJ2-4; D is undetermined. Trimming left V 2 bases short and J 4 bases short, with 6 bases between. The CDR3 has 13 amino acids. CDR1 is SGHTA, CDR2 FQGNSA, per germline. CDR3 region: CASSLTLKNIQYF. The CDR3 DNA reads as TGTGCCAGCAGCTTAACTCTAAAAAACATTCAGTACTTC.

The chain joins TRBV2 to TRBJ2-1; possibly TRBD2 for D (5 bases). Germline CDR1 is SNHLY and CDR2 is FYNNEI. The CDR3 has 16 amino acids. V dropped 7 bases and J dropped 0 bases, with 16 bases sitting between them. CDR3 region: CASNPEAASSYNEQFF. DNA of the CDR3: TGTGCCAGCAATCCGGAAGCGGCGAGCTCCTACAATGAGCAGTTCTTC.

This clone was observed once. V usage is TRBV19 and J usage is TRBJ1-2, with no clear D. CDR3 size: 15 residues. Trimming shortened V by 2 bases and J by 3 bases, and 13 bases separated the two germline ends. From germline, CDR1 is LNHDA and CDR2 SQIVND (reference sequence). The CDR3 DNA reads TGTGCCAGTAGTATATCCGGGTCTTGGCACTATGGCTACACCTTC. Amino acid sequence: CASSISGSWHYGYTF.

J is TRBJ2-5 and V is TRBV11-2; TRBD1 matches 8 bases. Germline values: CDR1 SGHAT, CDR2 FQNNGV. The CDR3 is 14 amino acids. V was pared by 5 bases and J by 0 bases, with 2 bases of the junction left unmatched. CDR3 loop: CASSPQGDQETQYF. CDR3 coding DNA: TGTGCCAGCAGCCCACAGGGGGACCAAGAGACCCAGTACTTC.

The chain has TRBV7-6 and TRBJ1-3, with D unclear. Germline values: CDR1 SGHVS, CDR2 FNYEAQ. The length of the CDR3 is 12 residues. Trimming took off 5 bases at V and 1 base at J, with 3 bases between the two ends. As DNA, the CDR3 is TGTGCCAGCAGCCCATCTGGAAACACCATATATTTT. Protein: CASSPSGNTIYF.

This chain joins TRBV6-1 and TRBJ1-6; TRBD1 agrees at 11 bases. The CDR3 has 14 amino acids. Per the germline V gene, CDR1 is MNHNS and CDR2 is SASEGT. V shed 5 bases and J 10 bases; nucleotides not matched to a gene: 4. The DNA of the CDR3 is TGTGCCAGCAGTTTGGGACAGGGGGGATCACCCCTCCACTTT. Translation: CASSLGQGGSPLHF.

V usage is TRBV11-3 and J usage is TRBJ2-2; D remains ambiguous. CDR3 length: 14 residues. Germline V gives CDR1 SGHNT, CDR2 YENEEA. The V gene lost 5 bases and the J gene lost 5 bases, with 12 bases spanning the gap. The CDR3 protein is CASSPAAVTGELFF. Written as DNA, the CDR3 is TGTGCCAGCAGCCCGGCTGCGGTAACCGGGGAGCTGTTTTTT.

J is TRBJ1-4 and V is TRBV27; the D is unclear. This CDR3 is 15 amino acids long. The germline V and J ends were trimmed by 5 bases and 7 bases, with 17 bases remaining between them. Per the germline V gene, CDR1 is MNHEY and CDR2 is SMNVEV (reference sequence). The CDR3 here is CASSPLYRESEKLFF. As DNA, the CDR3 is TGTGCCAGCAGTCCATTATATAGGGAGTCTGAAAAACTGTTTTTT.

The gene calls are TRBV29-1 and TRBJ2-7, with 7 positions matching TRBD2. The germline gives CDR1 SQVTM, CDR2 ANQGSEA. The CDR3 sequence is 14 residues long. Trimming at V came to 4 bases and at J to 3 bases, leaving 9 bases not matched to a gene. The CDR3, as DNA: TGCAGCGTTGTTGGATCTAGCGGCAGCTACGAGCAGTACTTC. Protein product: CSVVGSSGSYEQYF.

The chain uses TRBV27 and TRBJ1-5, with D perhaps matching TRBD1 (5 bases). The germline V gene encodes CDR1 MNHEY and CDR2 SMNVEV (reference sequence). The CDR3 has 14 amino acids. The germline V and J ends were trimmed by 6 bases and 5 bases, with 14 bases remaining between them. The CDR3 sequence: CASSFGQGHQPQHF. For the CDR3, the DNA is TGTGCCAGCAGCTTCGGGCAGGGCCATCAGCCCCAGCATTTT.

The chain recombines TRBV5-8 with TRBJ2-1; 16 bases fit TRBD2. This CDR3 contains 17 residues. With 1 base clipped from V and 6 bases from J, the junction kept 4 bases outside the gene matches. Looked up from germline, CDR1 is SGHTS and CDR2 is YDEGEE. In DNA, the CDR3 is TGTGCCAGCAGCTTGTTCGGGACTAGCGGGAGGGCCAATGAGCAGTTCTTC. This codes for CASSLFGTSGRANEQFF.

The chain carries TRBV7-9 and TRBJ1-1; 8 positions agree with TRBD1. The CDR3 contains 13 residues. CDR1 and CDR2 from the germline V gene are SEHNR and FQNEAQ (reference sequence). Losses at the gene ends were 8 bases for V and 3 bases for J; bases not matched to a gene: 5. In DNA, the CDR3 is TGTGCCAGCGGAGCAGGGGGCCACACTGAAGCTTTCTTT. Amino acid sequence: CASGAGGHTEAFF.

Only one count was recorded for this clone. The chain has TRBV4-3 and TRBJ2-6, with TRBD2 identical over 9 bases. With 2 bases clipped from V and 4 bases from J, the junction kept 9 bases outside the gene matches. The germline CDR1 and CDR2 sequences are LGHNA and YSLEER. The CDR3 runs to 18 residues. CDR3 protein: CASSQNVAGVSGANVLTF. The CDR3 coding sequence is TGCGCCAGCAGCCAAAATGTAGCGGGAGTCTCCGGGGCCAACGTCCTGACTTTC.

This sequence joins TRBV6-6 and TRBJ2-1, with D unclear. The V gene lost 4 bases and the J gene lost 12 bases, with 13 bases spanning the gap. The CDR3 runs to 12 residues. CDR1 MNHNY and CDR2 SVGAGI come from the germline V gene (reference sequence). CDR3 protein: CASSSPPTPQFF. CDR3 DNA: TGTGCCAGCAGTTCCCCCCCCACTCCGCAGTTCTTC.

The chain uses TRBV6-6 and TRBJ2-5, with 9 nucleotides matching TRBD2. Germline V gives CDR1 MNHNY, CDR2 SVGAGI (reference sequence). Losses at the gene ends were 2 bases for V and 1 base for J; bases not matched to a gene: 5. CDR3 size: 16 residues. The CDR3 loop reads CASSYRAGGPQETQYF. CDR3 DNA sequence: TGTGCCAGCAGTTACCGGGCGGGAGGGCCCCAAGAGACCCAGTACTTC.

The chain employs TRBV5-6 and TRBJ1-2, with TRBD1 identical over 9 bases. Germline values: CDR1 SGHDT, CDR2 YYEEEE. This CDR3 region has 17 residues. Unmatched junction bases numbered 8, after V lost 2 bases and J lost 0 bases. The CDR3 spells CASSLPGQGHTNYGYTF. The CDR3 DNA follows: TGTGCCAGCAGCTTACCGGGACAGGGCCATACTAACTATGGCTACACCTTC. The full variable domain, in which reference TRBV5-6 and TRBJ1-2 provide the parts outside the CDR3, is DAGVTQSPTHLIKTRGQQVTLRCSPKSGHDTVSWYQQALGQGPQFIFQYYEEEERQRGNFPDRFSGHQFPNYSSELNVNALLLGDSALYLCASSLPGQGHTNYGYTFGSGTRLTVV.

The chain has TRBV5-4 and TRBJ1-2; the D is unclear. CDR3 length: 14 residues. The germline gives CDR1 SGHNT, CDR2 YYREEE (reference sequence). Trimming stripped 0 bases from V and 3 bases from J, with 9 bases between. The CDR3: CASSLETWHYGYTF. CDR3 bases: TGTGCCAGCAGCTTGGAGACATGGCACTATGGCTACACCTTC.

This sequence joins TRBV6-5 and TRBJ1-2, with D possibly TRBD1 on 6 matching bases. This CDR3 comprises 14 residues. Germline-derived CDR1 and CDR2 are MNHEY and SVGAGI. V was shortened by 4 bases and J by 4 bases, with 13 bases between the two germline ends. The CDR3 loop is CASSLVQGSYGYTF. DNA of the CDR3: TGTGCCAGCAGTTTGGTACAGGGTTCCTATGGCTACACCTTC.

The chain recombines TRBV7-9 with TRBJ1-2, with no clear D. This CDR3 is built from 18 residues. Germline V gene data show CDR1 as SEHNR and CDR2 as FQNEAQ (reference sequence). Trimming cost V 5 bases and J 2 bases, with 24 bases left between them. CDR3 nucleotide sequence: TGTGCCAGCAGCCGAATTGTCGGATCGTCCAAGGAGAACTATGGCTACACCTTC. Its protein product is CASSRIVGSSKENYGYTF.